This entry describes one T cell receptor beta chain. Its specificity is not known. The PCR used 60 Vbeta and 13 Jbeta primers. The method was immunoSEQ multiplex PCR; TCRdb's version includes in-frame clones alone and lacks a portion of them. This sample carries approximately 120,000 clones, with roughly 2.7% going to the ten biggest clones. Germline CDR1 is LNHDA and CDR2 is SQIVND (reference sequence). The CDR3 length is 14 residues. Deletions cut 3 bases from V and 4 bases from J, with 10 bases between. This sample is part of a study of cytomegalovirus exposure and HLA in healthy donors. Study details: About four fifths of a few hundred genotyped donors fell in the Caucasian-associated ancestry cluster. Findings of the study overall: It was only CMV serostatus that was available as immune exposure information. In a later analysis, a missense DCLRE1C variant was linked to TCR beta V- and J-gene trimming.

The V gene is TRBV19, the J gene TRBJ2-1; D possibly corresponds to TRBD2 (6 bases). This TCR was recovered from a man aged 25-45 years in good health and CMV-seronegative. The sequencing input was PBMCs. The CDR3 loop reads CASSISGEYNEQFF. CDR3 bases: TGTGCCAGTAGTATTAGCGGAGAATACAATGAGCAGTTCTTC. The complete variable domain, with remaining parts taken from reference TRBV19 and TRBJ2-1, reads DGGITQSPKYLFRKEGQNVTLSCEQNLNHDAMYWYRQDPGQGLRLIYYSQIVNDFQKGDIAEGYSVSREKKESFPLTVTSAQKNPTAFYLCASSISGEYNEQFFGPGTRLTVL.